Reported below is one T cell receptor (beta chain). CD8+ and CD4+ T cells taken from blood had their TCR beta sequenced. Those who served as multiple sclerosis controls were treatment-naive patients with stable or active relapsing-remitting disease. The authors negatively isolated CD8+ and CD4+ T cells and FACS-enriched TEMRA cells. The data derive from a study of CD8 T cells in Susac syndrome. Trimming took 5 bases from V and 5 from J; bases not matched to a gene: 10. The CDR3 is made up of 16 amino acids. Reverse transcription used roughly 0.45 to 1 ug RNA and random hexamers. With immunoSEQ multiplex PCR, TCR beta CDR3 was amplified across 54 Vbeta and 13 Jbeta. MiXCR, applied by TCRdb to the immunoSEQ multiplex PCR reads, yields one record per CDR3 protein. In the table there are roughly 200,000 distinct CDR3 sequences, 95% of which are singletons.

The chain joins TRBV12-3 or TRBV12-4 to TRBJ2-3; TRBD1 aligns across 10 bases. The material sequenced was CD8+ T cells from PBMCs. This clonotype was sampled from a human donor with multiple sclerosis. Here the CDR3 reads CASSRWTGGPGDTQYF. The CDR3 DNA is TGTGCCAGCAGTCGCTGGACAGGGGGTCCTGGAGATACGCAGTATTTT.